The entry below describes one T cell receptor (beta chain). Antigen specificity is unknown. The TCR libraries each used total RNA (around 3,800 ng per library). TCRdb re-called the 5' RACE reads, yielding one record per CDR3 amino acid sequence without DNA. Found here are around 230,000 distinct CDR3 sequences; the top ten clones hold less than 2%. The record originates from a study of monozygotic twins with inflammatory bowel disease. Study-level results: No discrimination was achieved between different T cell subtypes.

Germline V gene sequence: CDR1 SGHKS, CDR2 YYEKEE (reference sequence). The length of the CDR3 is 17 residues. The chain is built from TRBV5-5 and TRBJ1-1; as DNA is missing, the TRBD1 call by TCRdb cannot be tested. Source material: blood. The receptor was derived from a human donor with ulcerative colitis or Crohn's disease, or a healthy co-twin of an affected twin (not recorded which). CDR3 sequence reads: CASSLVGGAGSRTEAFF.